One sample yielded the 16 T cell receptor beta chains listed below, sequenced in a study of control samples from healthy donors and cancer patients. Sequenced by immunoSEQ multiplex PCR; TCRdb stores in-frame clones only, minus some. The top ten clones hold approximately 2.9% of a sample with around 68,000 clones, around 84% of them seen once. Sequenced sample: PBMCs. Source of these receptors: a woman between 45 and 60 years old with lung cancer.

The chain combines TRBV5-1 with TRBJ1-6; D uncertain. The V end was cut by 0 bases, the J end by 9 bases, with 19 bases between. Germline assignment: CDR1 SGHRS and CDR2 YFSETQ. The CDR3 has 17 residues. The CDR3 DNA reads as TGCGCCAGCAGCTTGGGTTTCGGAGGCCGGACCGGTTCACCCCTCCACTTT. It translates to CASSLGFGGRTGSPLHF.

The chain employs TRBV10-3 and TRBJ1-1; D is ambiguous. Germline V gives CDR1 ENHRY, CDR2 SYGVKD. This CDR3 is built from 12 residues. V dropped 0 bases and J dropped 6 bases, with 5 bases sitting between them. CDR3: CAISESQAEAFF. The CDR3 DNA is TGTGCCATCAGTGAGTCGCAGGCTGAAGCTTTCTTT.

The rearrangement joins TRBV27 to TRBJ1-4, with TRBD1 matching 10 bases. This CDR3 is 14 amino acids long. CDR1 and CDR2 (germline): MNHEY, SMNVEV (reference sequence). V was pared by 4 bases and J by 7 bases, with 3 bases of the junction left unmatched. Here the CDR3 reads CASSSGTGVEKLFF. Here the CDR3 DNA reads TGTGCCAGCAGTTCTGGGACAGGGGTTGAAAAACTGTTTTTT. The full variable domain, rest sourced from reference TRBV27 and TRBJ1-4, is EAQVTQNPRYLITVTGKKLTVTCSQNMNHEYMSWYRQDPGLGLRQIYYSMNVEVTDKGDVPEGYKVSRKEKRNFPLILESPSPNQTSLYFCASSSGTGVEKLFFGSGTQLSVL.

The V gene is TRBV7-9, the J gene TRBJ2-1; TRBD2 agrees at 9 bases. Germline loops: CDR1 SEHNR, CDR2 FQNEAQ (reference sequence). V lost 2 bases and J lost 6; bases outside the gene matches: 5. The CDR3 sequence is 15 residues long. As DNA, the CDR3 is TGTGCCAGCAGCTTAATCCGGGGACTAGCCAATGAGCAGTTCTTC. Its translation: CASSLIRGLANEQFF.

The J gene is TRBJ2-3, the V gene TRBV6-2 or TRBV6-3; a possible D gene is TRBD1 (5 bases). Trimming cost V 4 bases and J 2 bases, with 10 bases left between them. This CDR3 contains 14 residues. Germline V lookup: CDR1 MNHEY, CDR2 SVGEGT. CDR3 bases: TGTGCCAGCAGTTTAAAACAGGACACAGATACGCAGTATTTT. Protein sequence: CASSLKQDTDTQYF.

The chain carries TRBV20-1 and TRBJ2-5, with 7 bases identical to TRBD2. The CDR3 has 15 amino acids. The trim removed 3 bases at V and 4 bases at J, leaving 11 bases unmatched. Germline CDR1 reads DFQATT; CDR2 reads SNEGSKA (reference sequence). The CDR3 region is CSASLAFREGETQYF. For the CDR3, the DNA is TGCAGTGCTAGTTTAGCGTTTAGGGAGGGAGAGACCCAGTACTTC.

A few counts support this clone. The chain links TRBV4-3 to TRBJ2-3; D gene ambiguous. Germline V lookup: CDR1 LGHNA, CDR2 YSLEER. The ends were cut back, 3 bases at V and 2 bases at J, with 9 bases in the middle. CDR3 length equals 14 residues. The CDR3 coding sequence is TGCGCCAGCAGCCAGGGGTATTTCACAGATACGCAGTATTTT. The encoded protein is CASSQGYFTDTQYF.

The gene calls are TRBV4-3 and TRBJ1-4, with D possibly being TRBD1 (5 bases). Per germline, CDR1 LGHNA and CDR2 YSLEER. V dropped 0 bases and J dropped 8 bases, with 13 bases sitting between them. The CDR3 is made up of 15 amino acids. CDR3 protein: CASSQEIQGGEKLFF. The CDR3 DNA reads TGCGCCAGCAGCCAAGAGATCCAGGGTGGGGAAAAACTGTTTTTT.

The gene calls are TRBV29-1 and TRBJ1-1; D not resolved. This CDR3 region has 10 residues. From germline, CDR1 is SQVTM and CDR2 ANQGSEA. The chain's CDR3 is CSAWNTEAFF. The CDR3 DNA reads TGCAGTGCATGGAACACTGAAGCTTTCTTT.

The V gene is TRBV14, the J gene TRBJ2-1; 14 nucleotides agree with TRBD2. The CDR3 sequence is 19 residues long. J was trimmed by 3 bases and V by 0 bases; bases with no gene match: 7. CDR1 SGHDN and CDR2 FVKESK come from the germline V gene. The CDR3 here is CASSQDGGTSGGLYNEQFF. The DNA of the CDR3 is TGTGCCAGCAGCCAAGATGGGGGGACTAGCGGGGGTCTCTACAATGAGCAGTTCTTC.

The chain recombines TRBV5-1 with TRBJ1-2, with D possibly being TRBD1 (5 bases). There are 14 residues in the CDR3. V lost 0 bases, J lost 4 bases, and 10 bases lay in between. The germline gives CDR1 SGHRS, CDR2 YFSETQ. As DNA, the CDR3 is TGCGCCAGCAGCTTGGCGCGGGGGAGCTATGGCTACACCTTC. Protein sequence: CASSLARGSYGYTF.

This clone occurred once. The J gene is TRBJ1-2, the V gene TRBV6-5, with D perhaps TRBD1 (6 bases). V gave up 6 bases and J gave up 2 bases, with 10 bases separating them. The CDR3 sequence is 13 residues long. CDR1 MNHEY and CDR2 SVGAGI come from the germline V gene. As DNA, the CDR3 is TGTGCCAGCAGCCTCGGACAGAACTATGGCTACACCTTC. Its protein product is CASSLGQNYGYTF.

The chain joins TRBV2 to TRBJ2-2; no reliable D call. The CDR3 runs to 11 residues. In germline, CDR1 is SNHLY, CDR2 FYNNEI. Trimming took off 6 bases at V and 4 bases at J, with 3 bases between the two ends. CDR3 sequence (DNA): TGTGCCAGCAGCGCCACCGGGGAGCTGTTTTTT. Translated: CASSATGELFF.

The rearrangement uses TRBV18 and TRBJ1-3, with TRBD1 as a possible D gene (6 bases). Germline CDR1 and CDR2: KGHSH and LQKENI. Trimming left V 2 bases short and J 4 bases short, with 18 bases between. This CDR3 spans 17 amino acids. The CDR3 bases are TGTGCCAGCTCACCAACCGGGACACCTGTTTCGGGAAACACCATATATTTT. It is translated as CASSPTGTPVSGNTIYF.

J is TRBJ2-7 and V is TRBV5-1, with 8 nucleotides matching TRBD2. Germline values: CDR1 SGHRS, CDR2 YFSETQ. CDR3 length: 13 amino acids. The ends lost 5 bases at V and 12 bases at J; junction bases unmatched: 13. In DNA, the CDR3 is TGCGCCAGCAGAGAAGAGCGGGGGACTCCAGGGTACTTC. As protein: CASREERGTPGYF.

The V and J genes are TRBV5-4 and TRBJ2-5; TRBD2 agrees at 10 bases. CDR1 is SGHNT, CDR2 YYREEE, per germline (reference sequence). Germline trimming cut 2 bases from V and 2 bases from J; bases unmatched to any gene: 0. CDR3 length: 14 residues. CDR3 in DNA: TGTGCCAGCAGCTTAGCGGGGGGGCAAGAGACCCAGTACTTC. It translates to CASSLAGGQETQYF.